These T cell receptor beta chains were read from a single sample in a study of T cells in Graves' hyperthyroidism and ophthalmopathy. Each CDR3 protein is one row after TCRdb ran MiXCR on the multiplex PCR reads. This sample yields about 640,000 distinct CDR3 sequences, of which 20% to 25% are seen a single time; 30% to 40% belongs to the top ten. What was sequenced was blood. The receptor set was obtained from a young man with Graves' ophthalmopathy. The CDR3 runs from the conserved cysteine through the conserved F or W. Fields, in order: V gene, J gene, CDR3 protein.

>TRBV13|TRBJ2-5
CASSSEAAGETQYF
>TRBV6-1|TRBJ1-1
CASSRVENTEAFF
>TRBV20-1|TRBJ2-1
CSAPASSALSGTSYYYGNEQFF
>TRBV24-1|TRBJ2-7
CATSGTGIGEQYF
>TRBV28|TRBJ2-4
CASSEMRGAKNIQYF
>TRBV27|TRBJ1-5
CASSSHGGGQPQHF
>TRBV6-2/TRBV6-3|TRBJ2-1
CASSYPSSEDEQFF
>TRBV13|TRBJ2-6
CASSFGLAGYTAGANVLTF
>TRBV9|TRBJ1-4
CASSWREGEKLFF
>TRBV29-1|TRBJ2-3
CSVGRTAGADTQYF
>TRBV4-2|TRBJ2-1
CASSPLGTEHLYNEQFF
>TRBV6-1|TRBJ2-4
CASIGSTSTGKQYF
>TRBV28|TRBJ1-5
CASSSSPRTQHF
>TRBV29-1|TRBJ2-7
CSVERQGYEQYF
>TRBV6-1|TRBJ2-4
CASGTGKGKNIQYF
>TRBV28|TRBJ1-1
CASSGPGQGAGNTEAFF
>TRBV6-2/TRBV6-3|TRBJ1-3
CASRLDGSTGNTIYF
>TRBV28|TRBJ1-3
CASSLGGSYSGNTIYF
>TRBV5-1|TRBJ1-1
CASSLTQGEAFF
>TRBV25-1|TRBJ2-5
CASSESRGPPGQYF
>TRBV28|TRBJ1-6
CASSFSGQNNSPLHF
>TRBV12-3/TRBV12-4|TRBJ1-4
CASSLAKYKGNEKLFF
>TRBV11-2|TRBJ2-1
CASSAMSAGFHEQFF
>TRBV11-2|TRBJ2-3
CASSLKGSGGDTQYF
>TRBV11-2|TRBJ2-5
CASSLDGVQGRETQYF
>TRBV2|TRBJ2-1
CASGRQAWSFGNVSYNEQFF
>TRBV29-1|TRBJ2-5
CSVVENQQTQYF
>TRBV6-2/TRBV6-3|TRBJ2-7
CASSFTAWTRDEEQYF
>TRBV27|TRBJ2-7
CASSLSNLGARWEQYF
>TRBV28|TRBJ2-3
CASSERGARGDTDTQYF
>TRBV10-3|TRBJ2-1
CAISEGVSYNEQFF
>TRBV7-2|TRBJ2-3
CASSLERGRPTDTQYF
>TRBV5-1|TRBJ1-3
CASSLGESNAGNTIYF
>TRBV20-1|TRBJ2-5
CSARVEEGTQYF
>TRBV30|TRBJ2-2
CAWRYANTGELFF
>TRBV20-1|TRBJ2-1
CSANSGRVYNEQFF
>TRBV7-9|TRBJ2-7
CASSLVESGEQYF
>TRBV20-1|TRBJ2-1
CSASGTSAISYNEQFF
>TRBV7-6|TRBJ2-1
CASSSQGSSGRFEQFF
>TRBV30|TRBJ1-6
CAWRGTSYNSPLHF
>TRBV9|TRBJ2-7
CASSPMTENYEQYF
>TRBV19|TRBJ2-2
CASSIGAQGWELFF
>TRBV7-9|TRBJ2-1
CASSPPSTEQFF
>TRBV7-2|TRBJ2-7
CASRPPGTGSSYEQYF
>TRBV10-1|TRBJ2-7
CASSESPQNEQYF
>TRBV3-1|TRBJ1-2
CASSQYYGYTF
>TRBV12-3/TRBV12-4|TRBJ2-5
CASSSRTGGVETQYF
>TRBV6-2/TRBV6-3|TRBJ1-5
CASSYSKSGTVTNQPQHF
>TRBV5-6|TRBJ1-2
CASSLWRGNYGYTF
>TRBV6-1|TRBJ2-5
CASSEVGLAPAVDF
>TRBV2|TRBJ2-5
CASSERTAPGETQYF
>TRBV9|TRBJ2-7
CASSVDPGYEQYF
>TRBV7-6|TRBJ1-1
CASSLAGSEAFF
>TRBV10-3|TRBJ2-7
CAISPTSRGYEQYF
>TRBV27|TRBJ1-4
CASSAAGTATGKKLLF
>TRBV7-8|TRBJ1-5
CASSSGYVSQPQHF
>TRBV30|TRBJ2-7
CAWSVGAGGGSYEQYF
>TRBV6-1|TRBJ1-5
CASIRQAGNQPQHF
>TRBV7-8|TRBJ2-7
CASSSRGQGIPTYEQYF
>TRBV20-1|TRBJ2-3
CSAHLAGEGDTQYF